This T cell receptor (beta chain) was captured by sequencing in a study of blood T cell repertoires in COVID-19. The table came from immunoSEQ multiplex PCR; TCRdb's copy has only in-frame clones and leaves some out. The data hold 250,000 to 300,000 clones, with 80% to 95% observed a single time. CDR1 is MNHNS and CDR2 is SASEGT in the germline V gene. The CDR3 is 17 residues long. V was pared by 2 bases and J by 6 bases, with 14 bases of the junction left unmatched. This TCR was sampled from a young woman with COVID-19, enrolled during active disease. The sample taken for sequencing was peripheral blood. This chain links TRBV6-1 with TRBJ2-7, with 9 bases aligning to TRBD1. CDR3 sequence: CASSEIYSSGTGREQYF. CDR3 in DNA: TGTGCCAGCAGTGAAATTTATTCGTCGGGGACAGGGCGCGAGCAGTACTTC.